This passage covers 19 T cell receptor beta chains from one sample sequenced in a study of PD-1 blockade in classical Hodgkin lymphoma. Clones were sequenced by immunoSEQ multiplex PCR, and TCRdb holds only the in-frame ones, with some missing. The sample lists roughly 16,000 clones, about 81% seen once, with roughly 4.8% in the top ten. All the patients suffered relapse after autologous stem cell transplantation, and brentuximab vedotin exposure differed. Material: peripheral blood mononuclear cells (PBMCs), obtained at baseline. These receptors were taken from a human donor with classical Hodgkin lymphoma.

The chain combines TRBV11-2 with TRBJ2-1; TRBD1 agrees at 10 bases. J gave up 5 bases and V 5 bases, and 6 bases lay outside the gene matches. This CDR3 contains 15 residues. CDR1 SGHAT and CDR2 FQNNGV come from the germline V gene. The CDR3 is CASSPGTGVDNEQFF. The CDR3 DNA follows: TGTGCCAGCAGCCCCGGGACAGGGGTGGACAATGAGCAGTTCTTC.

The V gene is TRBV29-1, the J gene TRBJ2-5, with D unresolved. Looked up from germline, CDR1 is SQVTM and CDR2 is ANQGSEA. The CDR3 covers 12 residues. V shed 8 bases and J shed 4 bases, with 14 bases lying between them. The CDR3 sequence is CSHVGWRETQYF. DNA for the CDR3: TGCAGCCATGTCGGGTGGAGAGAGACCCAGTACTTC.

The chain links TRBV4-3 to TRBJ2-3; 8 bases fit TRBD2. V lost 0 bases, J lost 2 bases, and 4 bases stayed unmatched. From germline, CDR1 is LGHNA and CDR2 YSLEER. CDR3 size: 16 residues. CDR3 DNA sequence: TGCGCCAGCAGCCAAGAACTAGCGGTTACCACAGATACGCAGTATTTT. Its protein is CASSQELAVTTDTQYF.

The CDR3 sequence: CASSYSWTQETQYF. The CDR3 nucleotides are TGTGCCAGCAGTTACTCTTGGACTCAAGAGACCCAGTACTTC. V and J are TRBV6-5 and TRBJ2-5; D is possibly TRBD2 (5 bases). This CDR3 contains 14 residues. CDR1 is MNHEY, CDR2 SVGAGI, per germline. V lost 0 bases, J lost 2 bases, and 7 bases lay in between.

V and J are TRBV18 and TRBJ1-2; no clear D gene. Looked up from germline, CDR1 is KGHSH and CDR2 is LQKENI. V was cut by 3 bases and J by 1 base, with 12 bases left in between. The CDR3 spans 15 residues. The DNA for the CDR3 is TGTGCCAGCTCACCGGTCGGGATCAATAACTATGGCTACACCTTC. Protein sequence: CASSPVGINNYGYTF.

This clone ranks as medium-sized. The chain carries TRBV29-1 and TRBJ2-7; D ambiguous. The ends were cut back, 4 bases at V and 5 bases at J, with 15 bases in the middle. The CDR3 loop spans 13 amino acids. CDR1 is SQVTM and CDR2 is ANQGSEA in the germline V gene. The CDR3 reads CSVAGLYNHEQYF. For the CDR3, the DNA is TGCAGCGTTGCAGGCCTCTATAACCACGAGCAGTACTTC.

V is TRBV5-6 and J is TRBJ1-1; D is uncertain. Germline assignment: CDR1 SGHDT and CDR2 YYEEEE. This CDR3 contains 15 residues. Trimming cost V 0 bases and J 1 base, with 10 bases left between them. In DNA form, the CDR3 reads TGTGCCAGCAGCTTGGTACCAGCGGAGAACACTGAAGCTTTCTTT. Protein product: CASSLVPAENTEAFF.

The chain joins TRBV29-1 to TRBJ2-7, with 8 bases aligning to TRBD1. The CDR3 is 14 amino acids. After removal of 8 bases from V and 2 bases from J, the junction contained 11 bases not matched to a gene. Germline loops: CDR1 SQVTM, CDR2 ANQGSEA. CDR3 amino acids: CSTSSGTGTYEQYF. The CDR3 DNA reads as TGCAGCACATCCTCCGGGACAGGCACCTACGAGCAGTACTTC.

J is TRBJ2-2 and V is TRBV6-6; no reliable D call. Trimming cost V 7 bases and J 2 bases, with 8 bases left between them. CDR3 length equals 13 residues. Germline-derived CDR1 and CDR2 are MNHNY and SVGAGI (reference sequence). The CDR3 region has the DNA TGTGCCAGCATCCAAGGAAACACCGGGGAGCTGTTTTTT. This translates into CASIQGNTGELFF.

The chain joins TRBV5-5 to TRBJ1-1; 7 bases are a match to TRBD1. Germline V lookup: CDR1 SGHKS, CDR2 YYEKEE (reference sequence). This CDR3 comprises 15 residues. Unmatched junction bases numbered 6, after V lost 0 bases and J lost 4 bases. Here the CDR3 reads CASSLAAGGFTEAFF. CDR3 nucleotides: TGTGCCAGCAGCTTGGCCGCAGGGGGATTCACTGAAGCTTTCTTT. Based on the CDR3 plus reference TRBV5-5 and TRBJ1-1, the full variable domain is DAGVTQSPTHLIKTRGQQVTLRCSPISGHKSVSWYQQVLGQGPQFIFQYYEKEERGRGNFPDRFSARQFPNYSSELNVNALLLGDSALYLCASSLAAGGFTEAFFGQGTRLTVV.

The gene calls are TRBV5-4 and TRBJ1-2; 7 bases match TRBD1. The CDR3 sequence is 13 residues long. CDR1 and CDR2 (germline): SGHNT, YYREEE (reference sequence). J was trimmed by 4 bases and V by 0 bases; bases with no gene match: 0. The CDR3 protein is CASSLAGGYGYTF. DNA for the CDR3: TGTGCCAGCAGCTTGGCAGGGGGCTATGGCTACACCTTC.

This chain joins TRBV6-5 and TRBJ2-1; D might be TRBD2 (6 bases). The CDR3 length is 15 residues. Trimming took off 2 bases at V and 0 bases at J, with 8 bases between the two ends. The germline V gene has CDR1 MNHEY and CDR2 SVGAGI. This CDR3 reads CASSYDGSSYNEQFF. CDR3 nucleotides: TGTGCCAGCAGTTACGACGGGAGCTCCTACAATGAGCAGTTCTTC.

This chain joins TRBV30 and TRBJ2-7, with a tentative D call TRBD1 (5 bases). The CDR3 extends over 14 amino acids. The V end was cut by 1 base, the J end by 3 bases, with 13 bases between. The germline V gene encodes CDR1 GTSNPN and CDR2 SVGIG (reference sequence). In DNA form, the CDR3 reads TGTGCCTGGAGTGAATCGACAGCAGTCTACGAGCAGTACTTC. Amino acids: CAWSESTAVYEQYF.

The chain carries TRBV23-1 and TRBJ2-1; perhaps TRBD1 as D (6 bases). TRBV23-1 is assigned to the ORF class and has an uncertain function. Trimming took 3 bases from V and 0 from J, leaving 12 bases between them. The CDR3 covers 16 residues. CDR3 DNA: TGCGCCAGCAGTCAGTACAGGGACCCCTCCTACAATGAGCAGTTCTTC. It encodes CASSQYRDPSYNEQFF.

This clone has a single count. CDR3: CASSLGAGLGSNEQFF. In DNA form, the CDR3 reads TGTGCCAGCAGCTTGGGGGCCGGACTAGGCTCTAATGAGCAGTTCTTC. This chain connects TRBV5-4 to TRBJ2-1; 7 bases agree with TRBD2. V shed 0 bases, J shed 7 bases, and the junction held 10 bases outside the gene matches. The CDR3 has 16 amino acids. Germline V gives CDR1 SGHNT, CDR2 YYREEE (reference sequence).

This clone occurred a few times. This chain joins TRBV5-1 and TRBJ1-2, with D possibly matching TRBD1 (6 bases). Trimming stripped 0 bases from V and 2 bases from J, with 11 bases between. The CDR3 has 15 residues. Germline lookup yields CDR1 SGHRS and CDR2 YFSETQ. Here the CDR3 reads CASSLAYTGNYGYTF. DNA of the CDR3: TGCGCCAGCAGCTTGGCGTATACAGGGAACTATGGCTACACCTTC.

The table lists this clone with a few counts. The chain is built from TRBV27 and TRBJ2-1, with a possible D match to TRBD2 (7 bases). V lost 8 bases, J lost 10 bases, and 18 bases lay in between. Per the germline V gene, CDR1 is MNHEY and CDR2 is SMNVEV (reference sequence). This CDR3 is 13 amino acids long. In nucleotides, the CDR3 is TGTGCCAGCCGGGGGGCAGGGGATTACGAGCAGTTCTTC. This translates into CASRGAGDYEQFF.

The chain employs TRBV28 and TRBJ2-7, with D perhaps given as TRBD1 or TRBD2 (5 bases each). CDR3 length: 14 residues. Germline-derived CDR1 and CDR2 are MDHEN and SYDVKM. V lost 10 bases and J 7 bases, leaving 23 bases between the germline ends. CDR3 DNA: TGTGCCACACCCTTAGGGACCGACGTTTTTGAGCAGTACTTC. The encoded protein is CATPLGTDVFEQYF.

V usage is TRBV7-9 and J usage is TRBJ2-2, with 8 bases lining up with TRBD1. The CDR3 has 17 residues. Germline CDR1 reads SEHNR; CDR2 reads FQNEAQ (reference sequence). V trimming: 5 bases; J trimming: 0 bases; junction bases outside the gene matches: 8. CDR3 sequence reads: CASSPGQGGTNTGELFF. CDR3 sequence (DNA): TGTGCCAGCAGCCCAGGACAGGGTGGGACGAACACCGGGGAGCTGTTTTTT.